This paragraph reports one T cell receptor (beta chain). This entry comes from a study of blood T cell repertoires in COVID-19. In the original workflow: Amplification of reference gene primers provided the estimated nucleated cell counts. Assay: immunoSEQ multiplex PCR; the TCRdb copy retains only in-frame clones and omits some. That table is the source of V, J and clone size, and D and trimming were worked out from the DNA. This table holds fewer than 200,000 clones, 85% to 90% found once. CDR1 and CDR2 (germline): LNHDA, SQIVND (reference sequence). V was cut by 4 bases and J by 1 base, with 17 bases left in between. The CDR3 is made up of 17 amino acids.

This chain connects TRBV19 to TRBJ1-5; D perhaps matches TRBD1 (6 bases). The receptor's source is a woman in her sixties or seventies with acute or convalescent COVID-19. The sample comprised peripheral blood. CDR3 loop: CASSNRVGSLSNQPQHF. CDR3 DNA sequence: TGTGCCAGTAGTAACAGGGTAGGCAGCTTGAGCAATCAGCCCCAGCATTTT.